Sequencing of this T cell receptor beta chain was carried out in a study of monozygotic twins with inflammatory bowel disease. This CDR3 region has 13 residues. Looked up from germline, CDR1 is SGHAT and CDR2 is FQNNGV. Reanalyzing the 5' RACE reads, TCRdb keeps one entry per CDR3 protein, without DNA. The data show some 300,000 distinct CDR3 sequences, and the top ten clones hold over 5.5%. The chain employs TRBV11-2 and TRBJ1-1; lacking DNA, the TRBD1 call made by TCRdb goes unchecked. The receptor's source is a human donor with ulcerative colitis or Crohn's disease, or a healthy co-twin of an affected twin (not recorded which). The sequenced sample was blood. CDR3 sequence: CASSLSGHSEAFF. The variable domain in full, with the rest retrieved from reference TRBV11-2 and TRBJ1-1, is EAGVAQSPRYKIIEKRQSVAFWCNPISGHATLYWYQQILGQGPKLLIQFQNNGVVDDSQLPKDRFSAERLKGVDSTLKIQPAKLEDSAVYLCASSLSGHSEAFFGQGTRLTVV.